This entry concerns a single T cell receptor beta chain. First-strand cDNA used TRAV- and TRBV-specific primers, covering alpha and beta chains. With a constant-region primer and a V-primer adapter, TCRs were subjected to 20 PCR cycles of amplification. TCRdb fed the reads into MiXCR, producing one record per CDR3 protein. The data contain some 13,000 distinct CDR3 sequences, about 75% of them singletons. These data come from a study of low-dose radiotherapy and immunotherapy resistance in tumors. Study details: Participants in Cohort 1 were administered 0.5 Gy per fraction at 2-week intervals, to a cumulative dose of 6.5 Gy.

Germline CDR1 and CDR2: PRHDT and FYEKMQ (reference sequence). The CDR3 is 16 residues long. The germline V and J ends were trimmed by 5 bases and 3 bases, with 19 bases remaining between them. Each patient who was eligible had an advanced solid tumor with no tumor-infiltrating lymphocytes. V is TRBV13 and J is TRBJ1-2; D is possibly TRBD1 (5 bases). The sequence was obtained from a human donor with advanced metastatic prostate, ovarian, gallbladder or colorectal cancer (not recorded which). This table probably holds off-target reads from a library built for another chain. Here the CDR3 reads CASSPLPQGGDYGYTF. The DNA of the CDR3 is TGTGCCAGCAGCCCCCTCCCCCAAGGAGGGGACTATGGCTACACCTTC.